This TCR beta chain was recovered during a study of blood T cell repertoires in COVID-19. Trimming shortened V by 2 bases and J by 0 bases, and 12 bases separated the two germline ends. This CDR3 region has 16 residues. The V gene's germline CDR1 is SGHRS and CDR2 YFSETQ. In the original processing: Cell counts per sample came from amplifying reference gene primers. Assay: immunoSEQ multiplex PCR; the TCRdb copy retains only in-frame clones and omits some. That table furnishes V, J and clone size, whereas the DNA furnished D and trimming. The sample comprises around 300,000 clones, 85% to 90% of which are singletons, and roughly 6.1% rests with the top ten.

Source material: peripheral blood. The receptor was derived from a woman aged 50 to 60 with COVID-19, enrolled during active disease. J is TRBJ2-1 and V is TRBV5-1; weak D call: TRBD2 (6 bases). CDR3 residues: CASSLGSGGSYNEQFF. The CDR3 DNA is TGCGCCAGCAGCTTAGGTAGCGGAGGCTCCTACAATGAGCAGTTCTTC.